This passage covers 25 T cell receptor beta chains from one sample sequenced in a study of radiotherapy plus CTLA-4 blockade in lung cancer. Assay used: immunoSEQ multiplex PCR; TCRdb lists only in-frame clones, some missing. The sample records around 43,000 clones, under 80% being singletons. Sequenced here: peripheral blood, sampled from a patient treated with radiotherapy plus ipilimumab. All receptors come from a human donor with non-small cell lung cancer who had stable disease on radiotherapy plus ipilimumab.

The chain employs TRBV30 and TRBJ2-1; D perhaps matches TRBD2 (7 bases). The CDR3 runs 14 residues. CDR1 is GTSNPN and CDR2 is SVGIG in the germline V gene (reference sequence). V was trimmed by 4 bases and J by 8 bases, leaving 18 bases between them. CDR3 in amino acids: CAWNPGAGVDEQFF. DNA for the CDR3: TGTGCCTGGAACCCGGGGGCGGGAGTGGATGAGCAGTTCTTC.

This chain uses TRBV10-3 with TRBJ1-1; perhaps TRBD1 as D (6 bases). The CDR3 sequence is 12 residues long. With 8 bases removed from V and 4 bases from J, the gap between germline ends came to 11 bases. The germline V gene has CDR1 ENHRY and CDR2 SYGVKD. The CDR3 loop reads CAIQGTRTEAFF. DNA of the CDR3: TGTGCCATCCAGGGGACGCGCACTGAAGCTTTCTTT.

The V gene is TRBV27, the J gene TRBJ2-7, with 8 bases aligning to TRBD1. V trimming: 6 bases; J trimming: 1 base; junction bases outside the gene matches: 11. The length of the CDR3 is 16 residues. CDR1 and CDR2 from the germline V gene are MNHEY and SMNVEV (reference sequence). The CDR3 sequence: CASRRKGQESSYEQYF. DNA for the CDR3: TGTGCCAGCAGAAGAAAGGGACAGGAATCTTCCTACGAGCAGTACTTC.

The genes are TRBV21-1 and TRBJ1-3; TRBD1, the table's D call, was not compared with the DNA. TRBV21-1 is reported as a pseudogene. The CDR3 consists of 14 residues. The CDR3 here is CASSNAGAGNTIYF. For the CDR3, the DNA is TGTGCCAGCAGCAACGCAGGGGCTGGAAACACCATATATTTT.

V gene TRBV7-9 combines with J gene TRBJ1-1, with D possibly being TRBD1 (5 bases). V was clipped by 0 bases and J by 7 bases, with 6 bases between them. CDR1 and CDR2 from the germline V gene are SEHNR and FQNEAQ (reference sequence). CDR3 size: 12 residues. CDR3 nucleotide sequence: TGTGCCAGCAGCTTAGCCGACAGTGAAGCTTTCTTT. Protein product: CASSLADSEAFF.

The chain carries TRBV9 and TRBJ1-2; 7 nucleotides line up with TRBD1. V shed 4 bases, J shed 4 bases, and the junction held 4 bases outside the gene matches. The CDR3 is 13 residues long. Germline V lookup: CDR1 SGDLS, CDR2 YYNGEE. CDR3 in DNA: TGTGCCAGCAGCAGTAGGGGGCGCTATGGCTACACCTTC. Translation: CASSSRGRYGYTF.

The V call is TRBV29-1, the J call TRBJ1-1; 7 bases map to TRBD1. Trimming removed 7 bases from V and 6 bases from J; junction bases left unmatched: 11. The CDR3 extends over 13 amino acids. Germline V gene data show CDR1 as SQVTM and CDR2 as ANQGSEA. Written as DNA, the CDR3 is TGCAGCGCTAGAACAGGGGACTTTTCTGAAGCTTTCTTT. Translated: CSARTGDFSEAFF. The whole variable domain, remainder taken from reference TRBV29-1 and TRBJ1-1, is SAVISQKPSRDICQRGTSLTIQCQVDSQVTMMFWYRQQPGQSLTLIATANQGSEATYESGFVIDKFPISRPNLTFSTLTVSNMSPEDSSIYLCSARTGDFSEAFFGQGTRLTVV.

The DNA for the CDR3 is TGTGCCAGCAACAGGGGGCGTATTGAAAACATTCAGTACTTC. Residues: CASNRGRIENIQYF. V usage is TRBV2 and J usage is TRBJ2-4, with 9 bases lining up with TRBD1. Germline loops: CDR1 SNHLY, CDR2 FYNNEI. This CDR3 comprises 14 residues. The V gene end was trimmed by 7 bases and the J gene end by 5 bases; junction bases not matched to a gene: 6.

The chain couples TRBV5-1 to TRBJ2-7; 7 nucleotides line up with TRBD2. The V and J ends lost 2 bases and 6 bases, in that order; junction bases with no gene match: 2. CDR1 is SGHRS, CDR2 YFSETQ, per germline. This CDR3 is 12 amino acids long. CDR3 amino acids: CASSFSGGEQYF. The DNA for the CDR3 is TGCGCCAGCAGCTTCTCGGGAGGCGAGCAGTACTTC.

The J gene is TRBJ1-2, the V gene TRBV18; D not certain. CDR1 KGHSH and CDR2 LQKENI come from the germline V gene. V was cut by 6 bases and J by 0 bases, with 14 bases left in between. The CDR3 totals 15 residues. The CDR3 sequence: CASSPQQAANYGYTF. CDR3 nucleotide sequence: TGTGCCAGCTCCCCTCAACAAGCGGCTAACTATGGCTACACCTTC.

J is TRBJ1-2 and V is TRBV10-3, with 9 bases matching TRBD1. With 6 bases clipped from V and 3 bases from J, the junction kept 8 bases outside the gene matches. The V gene's germline CDR1 is ENHRY and CDR2 SYGVKD. The CDR3 length is 15 residues. The CDR3, as DNA: TGTGCCATCAGCGAACAGGGGGCTTATGACTATGGCTACACCTTC. Encoded protein: CAISEQGAYDYGYTF.

This clone was found once. The V call is TRBV18, the J call TRBJ1-1; D gene uncertain. The CDR3 extends over 15 amino acids. The V and J ends lost 1 base and 6 bases respectively, with 15 bases between them. Germline assignment: CDR1 KGHSH and CDR2 LQKENI. This chain's CDR3 is CASSPRSHERSEAFF. The CDR3 DNA reads TGTGCCAGCTCACCACGAAGCCACGAGCGGTCTGAAGCTTTCTTT.

The chain combines TRBV7-3 with TRBJ2-5, with D perhaps matching TRBD2 (5 bases). The CDR3 has 13 residues. From germline, CDR1 is SGHTA and CDR2 FQGTGA. Trimming removed 4 bases at V and 5 bases at J, with 11 bases between. The CDR3 loop reads CASSSGVGETQYF. In DNA, the CDR3 is TGTGCCAGCAGCTCCGGGGTGGGTGAGACCCAGTACTTC.

This sequence joins TRBV2 and TRBJ1-5; D is unresolved. CDR1 is SNHLY and CDR2 is FYNNEI in the germline V gene. With 7 bases removed from V and 5 bases from J, the gap between germline ends came to 12 bases. This CDR3 comprises 13 residues. For the CDR3, the DNA is TGTGCCAGCAAACATCCGAACGATCAGCCCCAGCATTTT. This gives the protein CASKHPNDQPQHF.

The chain combines TRBV5-1 with TRBJ2-5, with D possibly matching TRBD1 (5 bases). CDR3 length equals 13 residues. Trimming pared 0 bases from V and 5 bases from J, leaving 8 bases between. The germline V gene encodes CDR1 SGHRS and CDR2 YFSETQ. The CDR3 is CASSLGGAETQYF. The CDR3 coding sequence is TGCGCCAGCAGCTTGGGGGGCGCGGAGACCCAGTACTTC.

The CDR3 bases are TGTGCCAGCAGAACCGGACAGCCAGATACGCAGTATTTT. Translated: CASRTGQPDTQYF. J is TRBJ2-3 and V is TRBV6-5, with D possibly being TRBD1 (6 bases). V lost 6 bases and J 4 bases, leaving 11 bases between the germline ends. The CDR3 totals 13 residues. CDR1 is MNHEY, CDR2 SVGAGI, per germline.

This clone has a single count. This chain links TRBV7-3 with TRBJ2-2, with 11 bases aligning to TRBD1. Germline V gene data show CDR1 as SGHTA and CDR2 as FQGTGA. J was trimmed by 8 bases and V by 1 base; bases with no gene match: 6. This CDR3 comprises 16 residues. The CDR3 spells CASSLIGQGASGELFF. The CDR3 bases are TGTGCCAGCAGCTTAATTGGACAGGGGGCATCTGGGGAGCTGTTTTTT.

V is TRBV9 and J is TRBJ1-1; a weak D match, TRBD1 (6 bases). The CDR3 sequence is 14 residues long. The germline V gene has CDR1 SGDLS and CDR2 YYNGEE. With 0 bases removed from V and 2 bases from J, the gap between germline ends came to 8 bases. The CDR3 coding sequence is TGTGCCAGCAGCGTAGTCAGGGGTAACACTGAAGCTTTCTTT. The encoded protein is CASSVVRGNTEAFF.

V and J are TRBV2 and TRBJ1-2; 7 bases map to TRBD1. The CDR3 runs 14 residues. With V trimmed by 7 bases and J by 4 bases, 9 bases remained unmatched. The germline V gene encodes CDR1 SNHLY and CDR2 FYNNEI. The CDR3 region has the DNA TGTGCCAGCATCCGGGACTCAGGGGGCTATGGCTACACCTTC. It is translated as CASIRDSGGYGYTF.

This clone was seen a single time. The chain joins TRBV5-1 to TRBJ2-5; the match to TRBD1 covers 10 bases. Per germline, CDR1 SGHRS and CDR2 YFSETQ. The V segment lost 4 bases and the J segment 5 bases; nucleotides outside the gene matches: 20. This CDR3 is built from 19 residues. The CDR3 DNA reads as TGCGCCAGCAGCCAACCGATTTCTCCGGGACAGGGGTCCCCTGAGACCCAGTACTTC. This translates into CASSQPISPGQGSPETQYF.

This chain links TRBV6-6 with TRBJ1-6; no firm D call. Germline V gene data show CDR1 as MNHNY and CDR2 as SVGAGI (reference sequence). This CDR3 has 14 residues. The V end lost 2 bases, the J end lost 10 bases, and 12 bases lay between the germline ends. The CDR3 bases are TGTGCCAGCAGTTACCTCTCTGGCCCATCACCCCTCCACTTT. Protein product: CASSYLSGPSPLHF.

V gene TRBV7-9 combines with J gene TRBJ1-2; TRBD1 aligns across 9 bases. Trimming cost V 0 bases and J 7 bases; bases outside gene matches: 6. The CDR3 contains 15 residues. Germline V gene sequence: CDR1 SEHNR, CDR2 FQNEAQ (reference sequence). This CDR3 reads CASSLAAGTGIGYTF. The CDR3 nucleotides read TGTGCCAGCAGCTTAGCGGCCGGGACAGGGATTGGCTACACCTTC.

This sequence joins TRBV30 and TRBJ1-1, with a tentative D call TRBD1 (6 bases). Germline lookup yields CDR1 GTSNPN and CDR2 SVGIG (reference sequence). This CDR3 region has 14 residues. Trimming took 0 bases from V and 4 from J, leaving 12 bases between them. CDR3 region: CAWSVVQGTTEAFF. The CDR3 DNA sequence: TGTGCCTGGAGTGTTGTGCAGGGGACCACTGAAGCTTTCTTT.

This clone was counted between two and nine times. This sequence joins TRBV15 and TRBJ2-3; 11 bases map to TRBD1. With V trimmed by 5 bases and J by 3 bases, 4 bases remained unmatched. The length of the CDR3 is 15 residues. Germline values: CDR1 LNHNV, CDR2 YYDKDF (reference sequence). CDR3 in DNA: TGTGCCACCAGCGCCGGGACAGGGGGGACAGATACGCAGTATTTT. Protein product: CATSAGTGGTDTQYF.

The chain recombines TRBV6-1 with TRBJ2-7; tentatively, D is TRBD1 (6 bases). The CDR3 is made up of 12 amino acids. Trimming shortened V by 0 bases and J by 8 bases, and 8 bases separated the two germline ends. Germline loops: CDR1 MNHNS, CDR2 SASEGT. CDR3 amino acids: CASSEAGDKQYF. The CDR3 region has the DNA TGTGCCAGCAGTGAAGCAGGGGACAAGCAGTACTTC.